Sequencing of this TCR beta chain was carried out in a study of CXCR3-negative and CXCR3-positive naive CD8 T cells. The CDR3 consists of 14 residues. Germline V lookup: CDR1 SQVTM, CDR2 ANQGSEA. Notes on the study in general: TRB CDR3s of CXCR3-positive naive cells were more hydrophobic than those of CXCR3-negative naive cells. Cryopreservation partially decreased CXCR3 expression, and most assays used fresh PBMCs.

Each TRB cDNA library was prepared by 5' RACE (with UMI labels). TCRdb reanalyzed the 5' RACE reads, giving one entry per CDR3 protein sequence and no DNA. This listing includes 140,000 to 150,000 distinct CDR3 sequences. Details on this clonotype: Its antigen is not identified.

The origin of this receptor is a human donor in good health. Some clones in this sample may be carry-over from other donors' samples. The sample comprised naive CXCR3+ CD8+ T cells from blood. Specified subset: CD45RO-CCR7+CD27+CD95- naive CD8+ T cells expressing CXCR3 (TNR3+). This chain uses TRBV29-1 with TRBJ2-3. The CDR3 sequence is CSVDPTESTDTQYF.